These T cell receptor beta chains were read from a single sample in a study of blood T cell repertoires in COVID-19. Clones were read by immunoSEQ multiplex PCR, and TCRdb kept only the in-frame ones, dropping some. This table holds tens of thousands of clones, 88% found once. Sequencing was done on a sample of peripheral blood. The receptors originated from a human donor in a cohort sampled during active COVID-19. Each CDR3 is given with its conserved first and last residue. Each record gives: D gene, J gene, V gene, clone size, CDR3 length, CDR3 DNA, CDR3 protein. D genes are given only for firm matches. Where a row states a size, it is once, few, many or the class of an expanded clone; other rows omit it.

TRBD2,TRBJ2-3,TRBV7-8,few,16,TGTGCCAGCAGCTTGACAACTAGCGGGGGGGCGGATACGCAGTATTTT,CASSLTTSGGADTQYF
-,TRBJ2-3,TRBV12-3/TRBV12-4,-,13,TGTGCCAGCAGTACTGGTGCTTTCGATACGCAGTATTTT,CASSTGAFDTQYF
-,TRBJ2-2,TRBV19,-,15,TGTGCCAGTAGTAGTGCTGGGGGGGCCGCCGGGGAGCTGTTTTTT,CASSSAGGAAGELFF
-,TRBJ1-2,TRBV11-2,-,11,TGTGCCAGCAGCTCAAATTATGGCTACACCTTC,CASSSNYGYTF
-,TRBJ2-7,TRBV5-4,-,14,TGTGCCAGCAGACTCGGAGGGGGCAATTACGAGCAGTACTTC,CASRLGGGNYEQYF
TRBD1,TRBJ1-6,TRBV6-5,-,15,TGTGCCAGCAGCCAGGACAGGGGGAGTAATTCACCCCTCCACTTT,CASSQDRGSNSPLHF
-,TRBJ1-1,TRBV19,-,11,TGTGCCAGTAGAGAGACATATGAAGCTTTCTTT,CASRETYEAFF
TRBD1,TRBJ1-4,TRBV12-3/TRBV12-4,-,13,TGTGCCAGCAGACAGGGGGCGAGGGAAAAACTGTTTTTT,CASRQGAREKLFF
TRBD1,TRBJ1-1,TRBV7-9,-,15,TGTGCCAGCAGTCCCGGGACAGGGTCGGCCACTGAAGCTTTCTTT,CASSPGTGSATEAFF
TRBD2,TRBJ2-1,TRBV4-2,-,12,TGTGCCAGCAGCCACTCTAGCGGTGAGCAGTTCTTC,CASSHSSGEQFF
-,TRBJ1-4,TRBV5-4,-,15,TGTGCCTACAACTCTCGTGGCAGGGAGGAGGAAAAACTGTTTTTT,CAYNSRGREEEKLFF
-,TRBJ1-1,TRBV11-2,-,15,TGTGCCAGCAGCTTAAATTCAATGTTGAACACTGAAGCTTTCTTT,CASSLNSMLNTEAFF
-,TRBJ1-3,TRBV10-1,-,15,TGCGCCAGCAGCGGCGGGCCTGACCCTGGAAACACCATATATTTT,CASSGGPDPGNTIYF
-,TRBJ2-7,TRBV19,-,14,TGTGCCAGTAGTACCACAGGGACCCCCTACGAGCAGTACTTC,CASSTTGTPYEQYF
-,TRBJ1-3,TRBV10-3,-,18,TGTGCCATCAGATCAGCGGGGGACCTTCGACCCGCTGGAAACACCATATATTTT,CAIRSAGDLRPAGNTIYF
TRBD2,TRBJ2-5,TRBV7-7,-,15,TGTGCTAGCAGCTTATCTAGCGGGGGGGAAGAGACCCAGTACTTC,CASSLSSGGEETQYF
-,TRBJ1-2,TRBV11-2,-,13,TGTGCCAGCAGCCCCGGACAGAACTATGGCTACACCTTC,CASSPGQNYGYTF
TRBD1,TRBJ1-3,TRBV7-3,few,14,TGTGCCAGCAGCGCGACAGGGGATAGAAACACCATATATTTT,CASSATGDRNTIYF
TRBD1,TRBJ2-1,TRBV7-9,-,16,TGTGCCAGCAGCTTAGCGGGGACAGGGGGATGGCGTGAGCAGTTCTTC,CASSLAGTGGWREQFF
TRBD1,TRBJ1-1,TRBV4-2,-,15,TGTGCCAGCACAGGGGGGGGACGGGTGAACACTGAAGCTTTCTTT,CASTGGGRVNTEAFF
-,TRBJ1-3,TRBV15,-,19,TGTGCCACCAGCAGAGGGTTTTGGGGCAGTACTGTCTCTGGAAACACCATATATTTT,CATSRGFWGSTVSGNTIYF
-,TRBJ1-3,TRBV3-1/TRBV3-2,-,17,TGTGCCAGCAGCCAATACACCACCACTAACTCTGGAAACACCATATATTTT,CASSQYTTTNSGNTIYF
TRBD2,TRBJ2-2,TRBV4-1,-,17,TGCGCCAGCAGCCGAGTGATCCAGCGGGAGAACACCGGGGAGCTGTTTTTT,CASSRVIQRENTGELFF
-,TRBJ1-5,TRBV2,-,15,TGTGCCAGCAGTGAGTGGACTCCAAGCAATCAGCCCCAGCATTTT,CASSEWTPSNQPQHF
-,TRBJ1-1,TRBV29-1,-,13,TGCAGCGTCTTAGACAGCCTAAACACTGAAGCTTTCTTT,CSVLDSLNTEAFF
-,TRBJ1-4,TRBV9,once,14,TGTGCCAGCAGCGTAGACAGCTATAATGAAAAACTGTTTTTT,CASSVDSYNEKLFF
-,TRBJ2-1,TRBV10-1,-,13,TGCGCCAGCAGTGCGAATTTAGTAGTTGGGCAGTTCTTC,CASSANLVVGQFF
TRBD1,TRBJ1-6,TRBV3-1/TRBV3-2,-,18,TGTGCCAGCAGCCAAGATAGGGACAGGGAACCCCGTAGTTCACCCCTCCACTTT,CASSQDRDREPRSSPLHF
-,TRBJ1-4,TRBV19,-,15,TGTGCCAGTAGTAGGAAGGGGCCTGTCAATGAAAAACTGTTTTTT,CASSRKGPVNEKLFF
-,TRBJ1-1,TRBV30,-,11,TGTGCCTGGAGTATTCGAAGCGAAGCTTTCTTT,CAWSIRSEAFF
-,TRBJ1-1,TRBV6-1,once,15,TGTGCCAGCAGTGAAGGATTTGGGGGGAGCACTGAAGCTTTCTTT,CASSEGFGGSTEAFF
TRBD2,TRBJ2-3,TRBV7-8,-,15,TGTGCCAGCAGTGGGCCGGGGGGGACCACAGATACGCAGTATTTT,CASSGPGGTTDTQYF
-,TRBJ1-1,TRBV15,-,16,TGTGCCACCAGCAGAGCGGAGGGGAGGGGGGACACTGAAGCTTTCTTT,CATSRAEGRGDTEAFF
TRBD2,TRBJ2-5,TRBV7-2,-,13,TGTGCCAGCAGCTCAGGACTAGAAGAGACCCAGTACTTC,CASSSGLEETQYF
TRBD1,TRBJ2-1,TRBV5-4,-,13,TGTGCCAGCAGCCACAGGGGGCCTAATGAGCAGTTCTTC,CASSHRGPNEQFF
-,TRBJ1-6,TRBV25-1,-,16,TGTGCCAGCAGTGAATATGGAGGGTCCTATAATTCACCCCTCCACTTT,CASSEYGGSYNSPLHF
-,TRBJ1-6,TRBV18,-,17,TGTGCCAGCTCACAAGACAGACTGAGCTCCTATAATTCACCCCTCCACTTT,CASSQDRLSSYNSPLHF
-,TRBJ1-4,TRBV6-5,-,15,TGTGCCAGCAGCCCAGTCCCTTCTAGGTGGGAAAAACTGTTTTTT,CASSPVPSRWEKLFF
-,TRBJ1-4,TRBV13,-,14,TGTGCCAGCAGCTTGCGACAGAGTGAAGAAAAACTGTTTTTT,CASSLRQSEEKLFF
TRBD2,TRBJ2-3,TRBV9,few,16,TGTGCCAGCAGCGTAGGGAGCGGGGGGGCAGGAGATACGCAGTATTTT,CASSVGSGGAGDTQYF
-,TRBJ2-3,TRBV7-8,-,15,TGTGCCAGCAGCTTAGCGGGGGGGCCTGCGGATACGCAGTATTTT,CASSLAGGPADTQYF
-,TRBJ1-2,TRBV7-2,-,13,TGTGCCAGCAGCTCCGACAGTCTCCTCGGCTACACCTTC,CASSSDSLLGYTF
-,TRBJ1-5,TRBV7-9,-,17,TGTGCCAGCAGCTTAGAATACAGCAGGGGAGTCAATCAGCCCCAGCATTTT,CASSLEYSRGVNQPQHF
TRBD1,TRBJ1-3,TRBV18,-,17,TGTGCCAGCTCACCTATAACAGGGGAAAAATCTGGAAACACCATATATTTT,CASSPITGEKSGNTIYF
-,TRBJ2-1,TRBV27,-,17,TGTGCCAGCAGTTCAACCGGGACATTCTTAAGCTACAATGAGCAGTTCTTC,CASSSTGTFLSYNEQFF
-,TRBJ2-1,TRBV5-6,-,12,TGTGCCAGCAGCTTGCCGTACAATGAGCAGTTCTTC,CASSLPYNEQFF
TRBD2,TRBJ2-3,TRBV9,-,16,TGTGCCAGCAGCGTAGCTTCACGGGGGGGCACAGATACGCAGTATTTT,CASSVASRGGTDTQYF
-,TRBJ2-2,TRBV19,few,12,TGTGCCAGTAGTATATTATTCGGGGAGCTGTTTTTT,CASSILFGELFF
-,TRBJ1-2,TRBV7-9,few,14,TGTGCCAGCAGCTTAGGGACAGACCGCAGTGGCTACACCTTC,CASSLGTDRSGYTF
-,TRBJ1-1,TRBV27,-,13,TGTGCCAGCAACCCTGGGGGCCGGACTGAAGCTTTCTTT,CASNPGGRTEAFF
-,TRBJ1-1,TRBV11-2,-,15,TGTGCCAGCAGCTTGGGGATCAACAGGCGGATTGAAGCTTTCTTT,CASSLGINRRIEAFF
TRBD1,TRBJ1-1,TRBV18,-,14,TGTGCCAGCTCAAAGGGGGCATCGAACACTGAAGCTTTCTTT,CASSKGASNTEAFF
TRBD2,TRBJ2-2,TRBV9,-,17,TGTGCCAGCAGCGTAGGCGGCGGGGGTGAATACACCGGGGAGCTGTTTTTT,CASSVGGGGEYTGELFF
-,TRBJ1-4,TRBV6-5,-,11,TGTGCCAGCTCTTCGGACTTGAAGCTGTTTTTT,CASSSDLKLFF
-,TRBJ1-2,TRBV30,-,13,TGTGCCTGGAGTTTGACAGGAATGAGCGGCTACACCTTC,CAWSLTGMSGYTF
TRBD1,TRBJ1-2,TRBV5-1,-,13,TGCGCCACCACGACAGGGGGAGACTATGGCTACACCTTC,CATTTGGDYGYTF